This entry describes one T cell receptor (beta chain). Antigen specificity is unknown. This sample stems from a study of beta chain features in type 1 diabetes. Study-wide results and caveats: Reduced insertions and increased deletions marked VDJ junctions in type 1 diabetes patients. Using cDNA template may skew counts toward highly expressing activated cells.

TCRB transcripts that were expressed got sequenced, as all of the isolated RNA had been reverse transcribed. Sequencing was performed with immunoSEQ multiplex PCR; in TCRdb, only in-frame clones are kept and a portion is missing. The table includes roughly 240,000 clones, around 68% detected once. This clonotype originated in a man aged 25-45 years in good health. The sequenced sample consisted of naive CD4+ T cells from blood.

CDR3 amino acids: CAWSHTGINYGYTF. The CDR3 DNA follows: TGTGCCTGGAGTCACACAGGGATTAACTATGGCTACACCTTC. The chain is built from TRBV30 and TRBJ1-2, with a tentative D call TRBD1 (6 bases). Trimming took 2 bases from V and 1 from J, leaving 11 bases between them. Germline V gene lookup returns CDR1 GTSNPN and CDR2 SVGIG (reference sequence). CDR3 length: 14 amino acids.